A single sample gave rise to the 20 T cell receptor beta chains below, sequenced in a study of shared clonotypes between healthy human individuals. Produced via immunoSEQ multiplex PCR; TCRdb's table is partial and in-frame only. This sample has about 730,000 clones, with 72% found just once. Sequencing used memory CD4+ T cells sorted from blood. Subset meaning: CD45RA-negative fraction. These receptors originate from a young woman in good health.

There are a few counts of this clone. The V gene is TRBV28, the J gene TRBJ1-5; 8 bases line up with TRBD1. The length of the CDR3 is 14 residues. Germline V CDR1 and CDR2: MDHEN, SYDVKM. The trim removed 4 bases at V and 4 bases at J, leaving 3 bases unmatched. The CDR3 bases are TGTGCCAGCAGTTCAGGGGGCCTGAATCAGCCCCAGCATTTT. This codes for CASSSGGLNQPQHF.

This clone has just a few counts. This chain connects TRBV5-1 to TRBJ1-4; TRBD1 matches 7 bases. V trimming: 3 bases; J trimming: 5 bases; junction bases outside the gene matches: 4. Per germline, CDR1 SGHRS and CDR2 YFSETQ. This CDR3 comprises 14 residues. This CDR3 reads CASSSGQRNEKLFF. Written as DNA, the CDR3 is TGCGCCAGCAGCTCGGGACAGAGGAATGAAAAACTGTTTTTT.

The chain combines TRBV5-1 with TRBJ2-7; 7 bases agree with TRBD2. The CDR3 is made up of 15 amino acids. Per germline, CDR1 SGHRS and CDR2 YFSETQ. V shed 0 bases and J 6 bases; nucleotides not matched to a gene: 9. CDR3 in amino acids: CASSLAERESGEQYF. The DNA of the CDR3 is TGCGCCAGCAGCTTGGCTGAGCGGGAAAGTGGCGAGCAGTACTTC.

The chain recombines TRBV2 with TRBJ2-1, with D possibly being TRBD2 (5 bases). From germline, CDR1 is SNHLY and CDR2 FYNNEI. V lost 6 bases and J lost 4, with 13 bases in between. The length of the CDR3 is 14 residues. CDR3 region: CASSPGGRYNEQFF. The CDR3 DNA sequence: TGTGCCAGCAGCCCAGGAGGACGTTACAATGAGCAGTTCTTC.

V is TRBV5-1 and J is TRBJ2-4, with 10 bases lining up with TRBD1. J gave up 5 bases and V 4 bases, and 3 bases lay outside the gene matches. CDR3 size: 14 residues. CDR1 and CDR2 from the germline V gene are SGHRS and YFSETQ. The CDR3 region is CASSSGTGENIQYF. The CDR3 coding sequence is TGCGCCAGCAGCAGCGGGACAGGGGAAAACATTCAGTACTTC.

The CDR3, as DNA: TGTGCCAGCAGTTCCATGGACTTTCCTGGGGCCAACGTCCTGACTTTC. Translating it yields CASSSMDFPGANVLTF. The chain links TRBV27 to TRBJ2-6; TRBD2 might be the D (5 bases). The germline CDR1 and CDR2 sequences are MNHEY and SMNVEV (reference sequence). CDR3 size: 16 residues. Deletions cut 4 bases from V and 2 bases from J, with 12 bases between.

A single count supports this clone. The chain joins TRBV29-1 to TRBJ2-7, with 16 positions matching TRBD2. Germline CDR1 is SQVTM and CDR2 is ANQGSEA. The CDR3 runs 17 residues. With V trimmed by 1 base and J by 3 bases, 6 bases remained unmatched. In nucleotides, the CDR3 is TGCAGCGTTGAAGGCGGGACTAGCGGGAGGGCCCACTACGAGCAGTACTTC. This codes for CSVEGGTSGRAHYEQYF.

The chain couples TRBV12-5 to TRBJ2-2; the match to TRBD2 covers 11 bases. CDR1 is LGHNT, CDR2 FRNRAP, per germline. There are 16 residues in the CDR3. Unmatched junction bases numbered 7, after V lost 3 bases and J lost 7 bases. In DNA, the CDR3 is TGTGCTAGTGGTTTCCAACTAGCGGGAGTTTTCGGGGAGCTGTTTTTT. Translated: CASGFQLAGVFGELFF.

The V and J genes are TRBV5-1 and TRBJ1-4; 7 positions match TRBD1. V trimming: 4 bases; J trimming: 5 bases; junction bases outside the gene matches: 5. CDR1 is SGHRS and CDR2 is YFSETQ in the germline V gene. The CDR3 length is 14 residues. CDR3 DNA: TGCGCCAGCAGCCCGCCAGGGGGAAATGAAAAACTGTTTTTT. Its translation is CASSPPGGNEKLFF.

The chain carries TRBV6-1 and TRBJ2-3; 7 nucleotides align to TRBD1. The CDR3 spans 15 residues. CDR1 is MNHNS, CDR2 SASEGT, per germline. Unmatched junction bases numbered 10, after V lost 7 bases and J lost 3 bases. Written as DNA, the CDR3 is TGTGCCAGCACCTTAGGGCACAGGGGAACAGATACGCAGTATTTT. Its protein product is CASTLGHRGTDTQYF.

This clone was detected once. The chain links TRBV2 to TRBJ1-3, with D unclear. Germline V CDR1 and CDR2: SNHLY, FYNNEI. Trimming left V 10 bases short and J 2 bases short, with 9 bases between. The CDR3 runs 12 residues. The CDR3 DNA is TGTGCCACCTCGACTGCTGGAAACACCATATATTTT. Protein product: CATSTAGNTIYF.

A few counts support this clone. The V and J genes are TRBV15 and TRBJ2-3, with TRBD2 matching over 8 bases. CDR3 size: 16 residues. From germline, CDR1 is LNHNV and CDR2 YYDKDF (reference sequence). The V gene end was trimmed by 0 bases and the J gene end by 8 bases; junction bases not matched to a gene: 10. The CDR3 protein is CATSRDLQRELGTQYF. The CDR3 DNA reads as TGTGCCACCAGCAGAGACCTCCAGCGGGAGTTGGGTACGCAGTATTTT.

The chain combines TRBV7-9 with TRBJ2-2, with D maybe TRBD1 (6 bases). This CDR3 contains 13 residues. Per the germline V gene, CDR1 is SEHNR and CDR2 is FQNEAQ (reference sequence). V lost 6 bases to trimming and J lost 1 base, with 6 bases between them. For the CDR3, the DNA is TGTGCCAGCAGAGGGGGGAACACCGGGGAGCTGTTTTTT. Residues: CASRGGNTGELFF.

This sequence joins TRBV6-1 and TRBJ2-7; perhaps TRBD1 as D (6 bases). V was pared by 6 bases and J by 2 bases, with 11 bases between. Germline CDR1 is MNHNS and CDR2 is SASEGT. CDR3 length: 13 amino acids. The chain's CDR3 is CASRDRLTYEQYF. CDR3 coding DNA: TGTGCCAGCAGGGACAGACTTACCTACGAGCAGTACTTC.

This clone has just a few counts. The chain uses TRBV19 and TRBJ2-2, with TRBD2 matching over 7 bases. The germline gives CDR1 LNHDA, CDR2 SQIVND (reference sequence). The trim removed 3 bases at V and 8 bases at J, leaving 3 bases unmatched. The CDR3 runs to 13 residues. In DNA form, the CDR3 reads TGTGCCAGTAGTATTTTACTAGCGGGGGAGCTGTTTTTT. This encodes CASSILLAGELFF.

The V gene is TRBV5-1, the J gene TRBJ1-2; no clear D. Germline V gene data show CDR1 as SGHRS and CDR2 as YFSETQ. This CDR3 spans 15 amino acids. Trimming cost V 0 bases and J 5 bases, with 14 bases left between them. The CDR3 region is CASSLERALGYGYTF. The CDR3 nucleotides are TGCGCCAGCAGCTTGGAGAGGGCCCTAGGGTATGGCTACACCTTC.

This chain uses TRBV6-1 with TRBJ2-1; D is unclear. The germline V gene has CDR1 MNHNS and CDR2 SASEGT. With 8 bases removed from V and 3 bases from J, the gap between germline ends came to 5 bases. The CDR3 has 11 amino acids. Here the CDR3 reads CASGNYNEQFF. DNA for the CDR3: TGTGCCAGCGGGAACTACAATGAGCAGTTCTTC.

The chain combines TRBV5-1 with TRBJ2-1, with 9 nucleotides matching TRBD1. Germline CDR1 and CDR2: SGHRS and YFSETQ. CDR3 size: 18 residues. V dropped 2 bases and J dropped 4; count of bases not matched to a gene: 13. CDR3 DNA: TGCGCCAGCAGCTTTACTGCTAGACTTGGACAGGGGTACAATGAGCAGTTCTTC. Translating gives CASSFTARLGQGYNEQFF.

A remark on this clone: The same CDR3 can be traced to other DNA sequences in this sample. V usage is TRBV5-1 and J usage is TRBJ2-1; 9 nucleotides align to TRBD2. The CDR3 loop spans 16 amino acids. J lost 0 bases, V lost 3 bases, and 4 bases had no gene match. Germline CDR1 reads SGHRS; CDR2 reads YFSETQ. As DNA, the CDR3 is TGCGCCAGCAGCTCTAGCGGGACGAGCTCCTACAATGAGCAGTTCTTC. It encodes CASSSSGTSSYNEQFF. Together with reference TRBV5-1 and TRBJ2-1, the CDR3 gives the full variable domain: KAGVTQTPRYLIKTRGQQVTLSCSPISGHRSVSWYQQTPGQGLQFLFEYFSETQRNKGNFPGRFSGRQFSNSRSEMNVSTLELGDSALYLCASSSSGTSSYNEQFFGPGTRLTVL.

V gene TRBV19 combines with J gene TRBJ1-5; 8 bases line up with TRBD1. The V segment lost 5 bases and the J segment 7 bases; nucleotides outside the gene matches: 10. This CDR3 comprises 15 residues. Germline-derived CDR1 and CDR2 are LNHDA and SQIVND (reference sequence). CDR3 DNA: TGTGCCAGTAGTGGAAGACAGGGGATTGGCCAGCCCCAGCATTTT. Translation: CASSGRQGIGQPQHF.